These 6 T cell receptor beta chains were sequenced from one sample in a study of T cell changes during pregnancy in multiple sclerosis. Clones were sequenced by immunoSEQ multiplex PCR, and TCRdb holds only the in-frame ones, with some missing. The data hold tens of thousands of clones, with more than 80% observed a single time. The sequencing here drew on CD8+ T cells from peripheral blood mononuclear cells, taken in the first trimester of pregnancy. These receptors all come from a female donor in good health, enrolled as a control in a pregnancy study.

The CDR3, as DNA: TGTGCCAGCAGTCCCCAGGCGGTACTAGCTCCTCCCCCCTACGAGCAGTACTTC. Its protein is CASSPQAVLAPPPYEQYF. This sequence joins TRBV28 and TRBJ2-7; TRBD2 is a possible D gene (6 bases). Germline CDR1 reads MDHEN; CDR2 reads SYDVKM. The CDR3 sequence is 18 residues long. The V end lost 5 bases, the J end lost 2 bases, and 25 bases lay between the germline ends.

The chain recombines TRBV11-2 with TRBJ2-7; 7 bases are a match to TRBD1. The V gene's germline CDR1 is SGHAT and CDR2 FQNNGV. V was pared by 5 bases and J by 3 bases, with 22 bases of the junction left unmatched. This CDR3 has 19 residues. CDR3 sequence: CASSPDSGQRRSGIYEQYF. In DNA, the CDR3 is TGTGCCAGCAGCCCCGATTCGGGACAGAGGAGATCGGGCATCTACGAGCAGTACTTC. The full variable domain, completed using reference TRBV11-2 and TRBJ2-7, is EAGVAQSPRYKIIEKRQSVAFWCNPISGHATLYWYQQILGQGPKLLIQFQNNGVVDDSQLPKDRFSAERLKGVDSTLKIQPAKLEDSAVYLCASSPDSGQRRSGIYEQYFGPGTRLTVT.

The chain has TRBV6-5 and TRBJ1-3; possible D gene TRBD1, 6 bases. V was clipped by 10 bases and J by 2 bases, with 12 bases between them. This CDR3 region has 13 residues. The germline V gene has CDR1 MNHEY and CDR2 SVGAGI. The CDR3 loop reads CAIGTSPGNTIYF. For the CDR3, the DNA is TGTGCCATTGGGACATCCCCTGGAAACACCATATATTTT.

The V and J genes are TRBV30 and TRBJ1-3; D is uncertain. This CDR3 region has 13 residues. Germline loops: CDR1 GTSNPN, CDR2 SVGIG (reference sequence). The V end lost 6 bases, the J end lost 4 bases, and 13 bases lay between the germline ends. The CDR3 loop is CACDCAKGNTIYF. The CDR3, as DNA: TGTGCCTGTGACTGTGCCAAAGGAAACACCATATATTTT. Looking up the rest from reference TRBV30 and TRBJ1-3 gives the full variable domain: SQTIHQWPATLVQPVGSPLSLECTVEGTSNPNLYWYRQAAGRGLQLLFYSVGIGQISSEVPQNLSASRPQDRQFILSSKKLLLSDSGFYLCACDCAKGNTIYFGEGSWLTVV.

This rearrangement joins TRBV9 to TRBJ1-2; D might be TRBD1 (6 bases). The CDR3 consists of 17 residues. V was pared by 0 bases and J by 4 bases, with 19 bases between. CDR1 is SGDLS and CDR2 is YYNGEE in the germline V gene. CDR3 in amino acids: CASSVALRGARGYGYTF. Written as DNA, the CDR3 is TGTGCCAGCAGCGTAGCCCTTCGGGGGGCGCGTGGCTATGGCTACACCTTC.

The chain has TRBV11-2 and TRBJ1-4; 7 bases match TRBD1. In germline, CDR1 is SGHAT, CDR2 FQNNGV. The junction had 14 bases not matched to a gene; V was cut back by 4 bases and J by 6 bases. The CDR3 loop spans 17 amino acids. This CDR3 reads CASSSRPRQGWDEKLFF. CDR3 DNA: TGTGCCAGCAGCTCAAGGCCTCGACAGGGATGGGATGAAAAACTGTTTTTT.